Detailed here is one T cell receptor (beta chain). These data are taken from a study of T cell changes during pregnancy in multiple sclerosis. This table comes from immunoSEQ multiplex PCR, and its TCRdb copy is limited to in-frame clones, with some not included. The data show some 60,000 clones, 93% seen once. The specimen was peripheral blood, collected after pregnancy. This sequence was found in a female donor with multiple sclerosis, enrolled in a pregnancy study.

The CDR3 sequence: CASSLALGSANEQFF. CDR3 sequence (DNA): TGTGCCAGCAGCTTAGCCCTGGGTAGCGCCAATGAGCAGTTCTTC. The V call is TRBV7-3, the J call TRBJ2-1; tentative D call: TRBD2 (5 bases). Between the trimmed V and J ends, which lost 2 bases and 6 bases, there was a span of 14 bases. From germline, CDR1 is SGHTA and CDR2 FQGTGA. The CDR3 contains 15 residues.